This T cell receptor beta chain was identified in a study of regulatory T cells in long-lasting Graves disease. This clonotype was picked up many times. Germline V gene lookup returns CDR1 MNHEY and CDR2 SMNVEV (reference sequence). CDR3 size: 15 residues. The trim removed 5 bases at V and 2 bases at J, leaving 6 bases unmatched. This sample's time point: newly diagnosed GD, antithyroid drugs for less than 3 months. Construction of the TCR library relied on RNA isolated from PBMCs. HTBI primers from iRepertoire and Arm-PCR of CDR3 regions yielded the TCR beta libraries. TCRdb fed the multiplex PCR reads into MiXCR, producing one record per CDR3 protein. Of some 320,000 distinct CDR3 sequences in the sample, about a sixth were seen once.

The chain couples TRBV27 to TRBJ2-1; 7 nucleotides align to TRBD2. The input for sequencing was peripheral blood mononuclear cells (PBMCs), taken at new diagnosis, from a patient treated with antithyroid drugs. This TCR derives from a female donor with Graves disease. The CDR3 coding sequence is TGTGCCAGCAGTCCCCCTAGCGGAGCCTACAATGAGCAGTTCTTC. Translating it yields CASSPPSGAYNEQFF.